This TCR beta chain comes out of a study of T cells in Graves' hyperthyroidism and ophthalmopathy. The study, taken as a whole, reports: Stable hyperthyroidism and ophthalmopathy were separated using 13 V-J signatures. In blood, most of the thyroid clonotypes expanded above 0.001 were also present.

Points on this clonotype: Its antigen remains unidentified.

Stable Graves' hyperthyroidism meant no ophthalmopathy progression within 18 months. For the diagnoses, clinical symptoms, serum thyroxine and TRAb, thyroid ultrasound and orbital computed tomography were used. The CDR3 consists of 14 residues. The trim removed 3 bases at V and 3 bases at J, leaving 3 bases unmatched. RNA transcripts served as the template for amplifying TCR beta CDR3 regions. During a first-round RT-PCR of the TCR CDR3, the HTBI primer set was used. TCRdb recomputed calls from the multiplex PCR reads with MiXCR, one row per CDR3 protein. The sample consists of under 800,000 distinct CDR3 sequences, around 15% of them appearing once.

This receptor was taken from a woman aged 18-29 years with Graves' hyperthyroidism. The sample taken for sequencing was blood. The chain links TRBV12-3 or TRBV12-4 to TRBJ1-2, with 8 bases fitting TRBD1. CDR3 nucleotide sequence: TGTGCCAGCAGTTTCACAGGGGGAGACTATGGCTACACCTTC. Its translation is CASSFTGGDYGYTF.